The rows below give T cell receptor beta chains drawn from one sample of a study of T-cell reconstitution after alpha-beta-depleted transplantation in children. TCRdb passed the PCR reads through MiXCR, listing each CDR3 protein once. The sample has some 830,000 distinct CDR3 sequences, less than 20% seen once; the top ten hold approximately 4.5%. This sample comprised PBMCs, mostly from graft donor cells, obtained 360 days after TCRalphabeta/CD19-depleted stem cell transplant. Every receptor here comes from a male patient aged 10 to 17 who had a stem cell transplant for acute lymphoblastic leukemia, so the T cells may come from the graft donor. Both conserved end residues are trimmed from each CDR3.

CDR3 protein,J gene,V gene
ASSQDPLGEQY,TRBJ2-7,TRBV4-1
ASSQPGTGNTDTQY,TRBJ2-3,TRBV4-2
ASTLVEGQF,TRBJ2-1,TRBV13
ASSEQGTPLFEAF,TRBJ1-1,TRBV6-1
ASSGGRRAGGQPQH,TRBJ1-5,TRBV12-3/TRBV12-4
ASSTLPRVRL,TRBJ2-1,TRBV21-1
ASSKKGRRGGDTQY,TRBJ2-3,TRBV21-1
SARDQTANTGELF,TRBJ2-2,TRBV20-1
ASSYPSGGQY,TRBJ2-7,TRBV6-5
ASSSRVTPSYEQY,TRBJ2-7,TRBV7-7
SASGTLNTGELF,TRBJ2-2,TRBV20-1
ASSPVQVGSYEQY,TRBJ2-7,TRBV18
SAWPGPRGQNIQY,TRBJ2-4,TRBV20-1
ASSKDSPYEQY,TRBJ2-7,TRBV21-1
ASSLLGEGDSYEQY,TRBJ2-7,TRBV4-2
ASSLSATSNEQF,TRBJ2-1,TRBV5-5
ASTSRSTEAF,TRBJ1-1,TRBV7-9
ATSPRDRHQETQY,TRBJ2-5,TRBV15
ASSRTSGRREDTQY,TRBJ2-3,TRBV14
ASRSGSYNQPQH,TRBJ1-5,TRBV19
ASSQVRAGDNQPQH,TRBJ1-5,TRBV4-2
ASSRFTDTQY,TRBJ2-3,TRBV7-2
ATSQSGRAYNEQF,TRBJ2-1,TRBV15
ASSDGSPTDTQY,TRBJ2-3,TRBV11-3
ASSPLAGGDEQY,TRBJ2-7,TRBV18
ASSLRWTSGRRYEQY,TRBJ2-7,TRBV5-1
SAGDIAGWGTDTQY,TRBJ2-3,TRBV20-1
ASTLLAGGPNEQF,TRBJ2-1,TRBV2
ASSLTPGTKDSPLH,TRBJ1-6,TRBV5-1
ASSLTVNYGYT,TRBJ1-2,TRBV12-3/TRBV12-4
ASSHQPGRTGELF,TRBJ2-2,TRBV14
ASSFNPGTSGRRTDTQY,TRBJ2-3,TRBV7-3
AISESTGGIEQY,TRBJ2-7,TRBV10-3
ASSFRTSGLAKNIQY,TRBJ2-4,TRBV7-3
SARDLAGGSNYGYT,TRBJ1-2,TRBV20-1
ASRGGLTEAF,TRBJ1-1,TRBV19
ASSQSEANVLT,TRBJ2-6,TRBV3-1
ATLSGTEAF,TRBJ1-1,TRBV7-9
ASSKGFSEQY,TRBJ2-7,TRBV21-1
ASSLGLGLAPYEQY,TRBJ2-7,TRBV11-2
ASSLSPWTDSYEQY,TRBJ2-7,TRBV7-9
ASRSETQY,TRBJ2-5,TRBV25-1
ASRRSNTGELF,TRBJ2-2,TRBV5-1
ASRYRTSNSYNEQF,TRBJ2-1,TRBV6-5
ASSLKDTQY,TRBJ2-3,TRBV7-6
ASSLTGNSYNEQF,TRBJ2-1,TRBV11-3
ASRTGIAYEQY,TRBJ2-7,TRBV5-1
ATSDHRLAAYNEQF,TRBJ2-1,TRBV24-1
ASSYSRGTGSNQPQH,TRBJ1-5,TRBV2
ASRDTGANVLT,TRBJ2-6,TRBV12-3/TRBV12-4
ASSQERASGHGVLF,TRBJ2-2,TRBV4-1
SVGRTDYNEQF,TRBJ2-1,TRBV29-1
SANPQGSGNTIY,TRBJ1-3,TRBV20-1
SVVAGDNTGELF,TRBJ2-2,TRBV29-1
SARDFIDEQF,TRBJ2-1,TRBV20-1
ASSPDSHWANVLT,TRBJ2-6,TRBV18
SAKGLAARYEQF,TRBJ2-1,TRBV20-1
ASSPQGLSLYEQY,TRBJ2-7,TRBV7-6
ASSVASGQEVQY,TRBJ2-7,TRBV9